This is a list of T cell receptor beta chains from one sample in a study of shared clonotypes between healthy human individuals. Using immunoSEQ multiplex PCR, the repertoire was profiled, and TCRdb retains in-frame clones only, with some absent. The sample contains some 2 million clones, about 95% of which appear only once. Material: naive CD8+ T cells sorted from blood. These receptors were obtained from a man aged 18 to 29 in good health. Each CDR3 is given with its conserved first and last residue.

J gene	V gene	CDR3 protein
TRBJ2-7	TRBV5-1	CASGGGQGSYEQYF
TRBJ2-1	TRBV7-9	CASSLDGVPSGYGNEQFF
TRBJ1-6	TRBV6-1	CASSEYQGGDVNSPLHF
TRBJ2-7	TRBV6-6	CASSQGTGGYEQYF
TRBJ2-2	TRBV27	CASSFASNTGELFF
TRBJ1-2	TRBV27	CASRTSQLYGYTF
TRBJ2-3	TRBV7-6	CASSGGRRNTDTQYF
TRBJ2-3	TRBV2	CASRGLSPTDTQYF
TRBJ1-4	TRBV18	CASSPETAGREKLFF
TRBJ1-1	TRBV27	CASSLRGSDTEAFF
TRBJ2-7	TRBV28	CASSPVRGNPFYEQYF
TRBJ2-7	TRBV11-2	CASSLAGASYEQYF
TRBJ1-2	TRBV5-3	CASFFVGPRPGCGYTF
TRBJ2-1	TRBV10-1	CASSETTDFYNEQFF
TRBJ2-7	TRBV5-8	CASTITGEGYEQYF
TRBJ1-2	TRBV4-3	CASSQLTQGDGYTF
TRBJ2-7	TRBV13	CASSPRQGNPNEQYF
TRBJ1-6	TRBV9	CASSVEGGPNSPLHF
TRBJ2-3	TRBV7-6	CASSRGTSGGASTDTQYF
TRBJ2-5	TRBV27	CASSPLAGGRETQYF
TRBJ2-7	TRBV19	CASSLGLNYEQYF
TRBJ2-1	TRBV14	CASSQGSYNEQFF
TRBJ1-4	TRBV19	CASKWLGGDGKLFF
TRBJ1-1	TRBV9	CASSAGGQGSEAFF
TRBJ1-2	TRBV6-4	CASSDLPGAYGYTF
TRBJ2-1	TRBV19	CASARGSYNEQFF
TRBJ2-1	TRBV4-1	CASSQSGTSGGLAYNEQFF
TRBJ1-2	TRBV4-1	CASSQRQGSNYGYTF
TRBJ1-2	TRBV6-4	CASRGGLGYGYTF
TRBJ2-7	TRBV7-6	CASSPRLAGLYEQYF
TRBJ2-3	TRBV7-2	CASTGEGGPYSF
TRBJ2-1	TRBV7-8	CASSLDGGLYNEQFF
TRBJ2-3	TRBV2	CASSGSNEDTQYF
TRBJ2-5	TRBV28	CASGRDNQETQYF
TRBJ2-5	TRBV15	CATSSQSQETQYF
TRBJ1-3	TRBV7-2	CASSRGQDSGNTIYF
TRBJ1-5	TRBV11-2	CASSLGAGVLSQPQHF
TRBJ1-1	TRBV11-2	CASSPWPGIEAFF
TRBJ1-1	TRBV6-5	CASSYRIMNTEAFF
TRBJ1-3	TRBV7-2	CASTKAGAEGNTIYF
TRBJ2-6	TRBV7-9	CASSLQEANVLTF
TRBJ1-1	TRBV29-1	CSGNRDGEAFF